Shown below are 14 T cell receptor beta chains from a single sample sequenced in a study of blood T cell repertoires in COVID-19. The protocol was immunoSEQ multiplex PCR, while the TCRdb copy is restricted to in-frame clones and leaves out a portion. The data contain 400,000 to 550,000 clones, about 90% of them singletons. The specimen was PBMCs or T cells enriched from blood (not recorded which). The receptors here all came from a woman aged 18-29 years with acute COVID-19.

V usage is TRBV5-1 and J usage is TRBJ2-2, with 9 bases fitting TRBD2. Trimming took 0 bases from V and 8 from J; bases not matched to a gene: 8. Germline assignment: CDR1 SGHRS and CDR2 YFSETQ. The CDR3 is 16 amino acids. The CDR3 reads CASSLVPSGVGGELFF. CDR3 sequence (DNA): TGCGCCAGCAGCTTGGTTCCTAGCGGGGTAGGAGGGGAGCTGTTTTTT. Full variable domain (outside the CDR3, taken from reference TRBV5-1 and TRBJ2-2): KAGVTQTPRYLIKTRGQQVTLSCSPISGHRSVSWYQQTPGQGLQFLFEYFSETQRNKGNFPGRFSGRQFSNSRSEMNVSTLELGDSALYLCASSLVPSGVGGELFFGEGSRLTVL.

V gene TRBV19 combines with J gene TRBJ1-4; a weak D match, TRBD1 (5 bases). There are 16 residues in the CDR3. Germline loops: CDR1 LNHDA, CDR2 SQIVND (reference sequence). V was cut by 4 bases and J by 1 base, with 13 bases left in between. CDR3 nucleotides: TGTGCCAGTAGTAAAAACCAGGGTATAACTAATGAAAAACTGTTTTTT. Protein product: CASSKNQGITNEKLFF.

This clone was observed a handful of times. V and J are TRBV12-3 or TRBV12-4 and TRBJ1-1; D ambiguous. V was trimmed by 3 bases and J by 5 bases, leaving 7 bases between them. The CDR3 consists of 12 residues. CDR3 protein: CASSLSRTEAFF. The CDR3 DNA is TGTGCCAGCAGTTTGTCCAGGACTGAAGCTTTCTTT.

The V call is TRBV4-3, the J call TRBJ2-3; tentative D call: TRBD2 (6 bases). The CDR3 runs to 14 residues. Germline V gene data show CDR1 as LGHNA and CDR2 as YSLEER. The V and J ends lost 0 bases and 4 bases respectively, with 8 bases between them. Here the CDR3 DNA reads TGCGCCAGCAGCCAAGAACTAGCCGCAGATACGCAGTATTTT. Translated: CASSQELAADTQYF.

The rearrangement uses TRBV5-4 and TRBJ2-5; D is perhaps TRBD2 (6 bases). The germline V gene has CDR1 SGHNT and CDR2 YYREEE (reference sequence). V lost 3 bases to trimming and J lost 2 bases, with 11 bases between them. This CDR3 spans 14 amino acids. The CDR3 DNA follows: TGTGCCAGCAGCTGGGACGCGGGACAAGAGACCCAGTACTTC. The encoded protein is CASSWDAGQETQYF.

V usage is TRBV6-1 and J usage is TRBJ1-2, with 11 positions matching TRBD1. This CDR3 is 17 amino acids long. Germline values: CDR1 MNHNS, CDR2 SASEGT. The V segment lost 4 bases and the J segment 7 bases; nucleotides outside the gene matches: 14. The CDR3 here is CASSGDRGSVWVGGYTF. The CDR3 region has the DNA TGTGCCAGCAGTGGGGACAGGGGGAGTGTCTGGGTGGGTGGCTACACCTTC.

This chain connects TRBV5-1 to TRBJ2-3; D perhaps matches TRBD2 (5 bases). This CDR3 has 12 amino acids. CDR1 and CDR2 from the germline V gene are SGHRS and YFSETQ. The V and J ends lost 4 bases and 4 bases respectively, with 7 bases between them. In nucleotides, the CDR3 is TGCGCCAGCAGCCTTAGCGCAGATACGCAGTATTTT. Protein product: CASSLSADTQYF.

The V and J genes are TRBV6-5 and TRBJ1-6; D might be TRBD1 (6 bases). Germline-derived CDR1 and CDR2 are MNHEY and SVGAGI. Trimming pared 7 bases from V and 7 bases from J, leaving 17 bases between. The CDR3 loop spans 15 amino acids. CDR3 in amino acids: CASTRGGVNNSPLHF. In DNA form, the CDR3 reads TGTGCCAGCACCAGGGGTGGAGTCAACAATTCACCCCTCCACTTT.

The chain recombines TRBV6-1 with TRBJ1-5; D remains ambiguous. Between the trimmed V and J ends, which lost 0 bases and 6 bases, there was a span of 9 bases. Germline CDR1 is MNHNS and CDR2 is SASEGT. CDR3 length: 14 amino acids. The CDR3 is CASSEAWLVQPQHF. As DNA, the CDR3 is TGTGCCAGCAGTGAAGCTTGGCTGGTTCAGCCCCAGCATTTT.

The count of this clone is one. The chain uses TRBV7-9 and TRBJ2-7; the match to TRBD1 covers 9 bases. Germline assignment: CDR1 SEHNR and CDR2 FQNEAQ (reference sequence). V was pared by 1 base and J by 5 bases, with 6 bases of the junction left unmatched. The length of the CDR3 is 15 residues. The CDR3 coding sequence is TGTGCCAGCAGCTTAGGTGGGGGACAGGGAGACGAGCAGTACTTC. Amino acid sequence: CASSLGGGQGDEQYF.

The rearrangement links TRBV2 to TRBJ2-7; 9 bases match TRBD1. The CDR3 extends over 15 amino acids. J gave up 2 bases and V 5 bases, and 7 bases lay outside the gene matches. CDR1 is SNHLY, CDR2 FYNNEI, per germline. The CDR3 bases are TGTGCCAGCAGTTCGGACAGGGGCTTAGCCTACGAGCAGTACTTC. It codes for CASSSDRGLAYEQYF.

The CDR3 region is CASSLSPTGAMNTEAFF. CDR3 in DNA: TGCGCCAGCAGCTTGTCCCCAACAGGGGCGATGAACACTGAAGCTTTCTTT. The chain joins TRBV5-1 to TRBJ1-1, with TRBD1 identical over 7 bases. The CDR3 contains 17 residues. V shed 1 base and J 0 bases; nucleotides not matched to a gene: 9. CDR1 SGHRS and CDR2 YFSETQ come from the germline V gene.

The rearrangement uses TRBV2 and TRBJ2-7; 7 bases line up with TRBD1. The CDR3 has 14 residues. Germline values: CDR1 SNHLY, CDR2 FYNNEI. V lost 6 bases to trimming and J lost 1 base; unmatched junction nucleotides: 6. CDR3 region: CASSRDSISYEQYF. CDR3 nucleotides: TGTGCCAGCAGCCGGGACAGCATATCCTACGAGCAGTACTTC.

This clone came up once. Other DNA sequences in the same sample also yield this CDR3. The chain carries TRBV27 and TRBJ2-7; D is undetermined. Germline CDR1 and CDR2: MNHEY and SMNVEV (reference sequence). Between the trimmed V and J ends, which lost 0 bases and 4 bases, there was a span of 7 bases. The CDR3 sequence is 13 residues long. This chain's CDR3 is CASSLSPGYEQYF. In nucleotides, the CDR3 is TGTGCCAGCAGTTTATCTCCAGGATACGAGCAGTACTTC.